This T cell receptor (beta chain) came from a study of blood T cells in healthy people across ages. Study results and caveats: Naive CD4+ cells and diversity were both higher in long-lived donors than in aged donors.

Alongside a J-beta primer mix, a sample-barcoded 5' primer served in a second PCR lasting roughly 7 to 12 cycles. TCRdb re-called the 5' RACE reads with MiXCR, one entry per CDR3 protein. The table includes 600,000 to 1,000,000 distinct CDR3 sequences, more than 20% detected once. The CDR3 extends over 16 amino acids. Trimming took 5 bases from V and 5 from J; bases not matched to a gene: 11. CDR1 is SGHRS, CDR2 YFSETQ, per germline. This clonotype has more than one count but fewer than ten. What it recognizes is unknown. These data also formed part of another study, on T cells of mothers and their children.

The chain uses TRBV5-1 and TRBJ2-2; 8 nucleotides align to TRBD1. This receptor was taken from a boy younger than 18 in good health. The specimen was blood. The CDR3 spells CASSTEPGGATGELFF. For the CDR3, the DNA is TGCGCCAGCAGTACCGAGCCAGGGGGCGCAACCGGGGAGCTGTTTTTT.